Each of the 12 T cell receptor beta chains below was sequenced from the same sample in a study of shared clonotypes between healthy human individuals (dated by TCRdb to between 2020 and 2021). Receptor amplification or capture employed the immunoSEQ multiplex PCR assay. Sourced from immuneACCESS, this table was stored by TCRdb with only in-frame sequences that have V and J called. A share of the clones is absent; for the studies checked, an unresolved V gene accounts for under half, and the remainder has no known explanation. This sample comprises about 2.3 million clones, 90% to 95% of them detected only once. Clones ranked in the top ten supply about 0.39% of the sample. Material: naive CD4+ T cells from PBMCs. Sample cell subset or site, as interpreted from the label and publication: CD45RA+ positively selected. These receptors all stem from a man between 18 and 29 years old in good health. Some clones in this sample may be carry-over from other donors' samples.

This chain uses TRBV20-1 with TRBJ2-7; D remains ambiguous. Per the germline V gene, CDR1 is DFQATT and CDR2 is SNEGSKA (reference sequence). This CDR3 contains 11 residues. Trimming pared 5 bases from V and 5 bases from J, leaving 10 bases between. The CDR3 reads CSAPVSHEQYF. CDR3 DNA: TGCAGTGCTCCGGTTAGCCACGAGCAGTACTTC.

The V call is TRBV11-2, the J call TRBJ2-7; 8 bases fit TRBD2. V dropped 5 bases and J dropped 7; count of bases not matched to a gene: 13. From germline, CDR1 is SGHAT and CDR2 FQNNGV. The CDR3 consists of 15 residues. The CDR3 loop is CASSRSPGGPGEQYF. The CDR3 DNA is TGTGCCAGCAGCCGATCCCCGGGAGGGCCGGGGGAGCAGTACTTC.

The chain links TRBV18 to TRBJ2-7; D perhaps matches TRBD2 (6 bases). Trimming pared 5 bases from V and 3 bases from J, leaving 20 bases between. The CDR3 contains 16 residues. Germline assignment: CDR1 KGHSH and CDR2 LQKENI. CDR3 protein: CASSTRTASVGYEQYF. The DNA of the CDR3 is TGTGCCAGCTCAACCAGGACCGCTAGCGTTGGCTACGAGCAGTACTTC.

V gene TRBV10-3 combines with J gene TRBJ2-7; no clear D. In germline, CDR1 is ENHRY, CDR2 SYGVKD. This CDR3 region has 15 residues. The V gene lost 3 bases and the J gene lost 1 base, with 13 bases spanning the gap. This chain's CDR3 is CAISEAPPRSYEQYF. CDR3 DNA sequence: TGTGCCATCAGTGAAGCTCCTCCAAGGTCCTACGAGCAGTACTTC.

V gene TRBV13 combines with J gene TRBJ2-3, with 11 bases matching TRBD2. Germline loops: CDR1 PRHDT, CDR2 FYEKMQ (reference sequence). V lost 3 bases, J lost 1 base, and 6 bases stayed unmatched. The CDR3 has 17 residues. The CDR3 protein is CASSFSPTSGGTDTQYF. The CDR3 bases are TGTGCCAGCAGCTTCAGTCCGACTAGCGGGGGCACAGATACGCAGTATTTT.

The chain uses TRBV4-1 and TRBJ1-3, with TRBD1 as a possible D gene (5 bases). The CDR3 sequence is 15 residues long. The germline V and J ends were trimmed by 6 bases and 3 bases, with 15 bases remaining between them. Germline V gene lookup returns CDR1 MGHRA and CDR2 YSYEKL. The CDR3 DNA is TGCGCCAGCAGTCAGTTTGGGGGACTTGGAAACACCATATATTTT. Amino acid sequence: CASSQFGGLGNTIYF.

This chain connects TRBV15 to TRBJ2-1; 8 nucleotides line up with TRBD2. Per germline, CDR1 LNHNV and CDR2 YYDKDF (reference sequence). The J segment lost 3 bases and the V segment lost 1 base, leaving 2 bases of the junction unmatched. The CDR3 runs to 15 residues. Here the CDR3 DNA reads TGTGCCACCAGCAGAGTGACTAGCGTCTACAATGAGCAGTTCTTC. This gives the protein CATSRVTSVYNEQFF.

The rearrangement joins TRBV28 to TRBJ1-2, with a tentative D call TRBD1 (5 bases). In germline, CDR1 is MDHEN, CDR2 SYDVKM. The CDR3 contains 14 residues. Trimming removed 5 bases at V and 4 bases at J, with 14 bases between. The CDR3 loop is CASSGMGRPYGYTF. CDR3 DNA: TGTGCCAGCAGTGGAATGGGACGGCCCTATGGCTACACCTTC.

Turning to this clone: Other DNA sequences in the sample encode the same CDR3. V and J are TRBV5-5 and TRBJ2-3; D is ambiguous. Trimming cost V 4 bases and J 0 bases, with 9 bases left between them. The germline CDR1 and CDR2 sequences are SGHKS and YYEKEE (reference sequence). This CDR3 has 14 amino acids. The CDR3 spells CASSLVSSTDTQYF. The CDR3 nucleotides are TGTGCCAGCAGCCTGGTGTCCAGCACAGATACGCAGTATTTT.

This chain links TRBV15 with TRBJ2-1; D possibly matches TRBD1 or TRBD2 (5 bases each). The germline V and J ends were trimmed by 0 bases and 13 bases, with 13 bases remaining between them. Per the germline V gene, CDR1 is LNHNV and CDR2 is YYDKDF (reference sequence). CDR3 length equals 13 residues. The CDR3, as DNA: TGTGCCACCAGCAGAGATCTCTTGGGGGTTCAGTTCTTC. This translates into CATSRDLLGVQFF.

V usage is TRBV28 and J usage is TRBJ2-6; 8 nucleotides match TRBD1. This CDR3 contains 17 residues. The germline V gene encodes CDR1 MDHEN and CDR2 SYDVKM. J was trimmed by 4 bases and V by 5 bases; bases with no gene match: 10. The CDR3, as DNA: TGTGCCAGCAGTCCCGTTCAGGGGGCGTCGGGGGCCAACGTCCTGACTTTC. It yields the protein CASSPVQGASGANVLTF.

The rearrangement links TRBV5-1 to TRBJ2-7, with TRBD1 matching 9 bases. V lost 3 bases to trimming and J lost 6 bases; unmatched junction nucleotides: 10. Looked up from germline, CDR1 is SGHRS and CDR2 is YFSETQ. This CDR3 is 15 amino acids long. The chain's CDR3 is CASSSGQGDWTEQYF. In nucleotides, the CDR3 is TGCGCCAGCAGCTCGGGACAGGGAGATTGGACCGAGCAGTACTTC.